The 6 T cell receptor beta chains reported below all come from one sample, sequenced in a study of blood T cell repertoires in COVID-19 (dated by TCRdb to about 2020). Library method: the immunoSEQ multiplex PCR assay. Entries here come from immuneACCESS through TCRdb and include only in-frame sequences with V and J called. Some clones fail to appear in such tables; in the studies checked, an unresolved V gene covers under half of the shortfall, and the cause of the remainder is unknown. The sample contains 150,000 to 200,000 clones, about 82% of them found a single time. The top ten constitute over 5% of the sample. The sequenced sample was peripheral blood. The receptors derive from a woman aged 25 to 39 with acute or convalescent COVID-19.

The chain recombines TRBV3-1 (or the pseudogene TRBV3-2) with TRBJ2-7; D possibly corresponds to TRBD2 (5 bases). The CDR3 has 15 amino acids. V dropped 3 bases and J dropped 4 bases, with 16 bases sitting between them. Germline CDR1 is LGHDT and CDR2 is YNNKEL (reference sequence). The CDR3 spells CASSQMEDWQYEQYF. The CDR3 DNA sequence: TGTGCCAGCAGCCAGATGGAGGACTGGCAGTACGAGCAGTACTTC.

This chain connects TRBV7-2 to TRBJ1-2; D not certain. V shed 5 bases and J shed 0 bases, with 10 bases lying between them. Germline assignment: CDR1 SGHTA and CDR2 FQGNSA. The CDR3 is made up of 14 amino acids. CDR3 coding DNA: TGTGCCAGCAGCCCATCATTGTCTAACTATGGCTACACCTTC. The encoded protein is CASSPSLSNYGYTF.

This chain joins TRBV28 and TRBJ1-2, with D unclear. Germline V CDR1 and CDR2: MDHEN, SYDVKM. The CDR3 is 13 amino acids. Deletions cut 7 bases from V and 5 bases from J, with 14 bases between. The CDR3 DNA sequence: TGTGCCAGCACCCCCCCCCACTTATATGGCTACACCTTC. Translated, it gives CASTPPHLYGYTF.

V and J are TRBV25-1 and TRBJ1-1, with D hard to call. Germline V CDR1 and CDR2: MGHDK, SYGVNS. Trimming left V 3 bases short and J 11 bases short, with 10 bases between. The CDR3 is 11 residues long. CDR3 loop: CASSDQVAAFF. CDR3 sequence (DNA): TGTGCCAGCAGTGATCAGGTTGCTGCTTTCTTT.

This chain uses TRBV5-1 with TRBJ2-3; 7 nucleotides agree with TRBD2. Germline CDR1 is SGHRS and CDR2 is YFSETQ. The V and J ends lost 4 bases and 3 bases, in that order; junction bases with no gene match: 11. The CDR3 sequence is 16 residues long. The CDR3 protein is CASSQGAQRETDTQYF. The CDR3 coding sequence is TGCGCCAGCAGCCAAGGGGCTCAGCGGGAAACAGATACGCAGTATTTT.

V is TRBV19 and J is TRBJ2-1; D unresolved. V shed 7 bases and J shed 7 bases, with 8 bases lying between them. This CDR3 comprises 11 residues. In germline, CDR1 is LNHDA, CDR2 SQIVND (reference sequence). The CDR3 nucleotides read TGTGCCAGTACCCCCGGGAATGAGCAGTTCTTC. It translates to CASTPGNEQFF.